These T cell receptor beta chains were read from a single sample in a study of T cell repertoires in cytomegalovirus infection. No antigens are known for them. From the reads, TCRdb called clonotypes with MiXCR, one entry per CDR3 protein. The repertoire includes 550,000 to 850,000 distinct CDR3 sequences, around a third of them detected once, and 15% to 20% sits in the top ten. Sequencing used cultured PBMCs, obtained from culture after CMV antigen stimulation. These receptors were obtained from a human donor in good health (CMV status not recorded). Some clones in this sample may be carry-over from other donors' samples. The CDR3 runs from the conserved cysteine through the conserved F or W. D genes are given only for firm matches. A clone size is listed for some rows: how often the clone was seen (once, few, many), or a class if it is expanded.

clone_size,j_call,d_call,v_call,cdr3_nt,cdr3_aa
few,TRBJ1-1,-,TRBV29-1,TGCAGCGTTGAACGGCAGGTGAACACTGAAGCTTTCTTT,CSVERQVNTEAFF
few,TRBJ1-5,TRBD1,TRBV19,TGTGCCAGTAGGGACAGGACTCAGCCCCAGCATTTT,CASRDRTQPQHF
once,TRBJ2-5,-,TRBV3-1,TGTGCCAGCAGCGAAACAGGACTCGTAGAGACCCAGTACTTC,CASSETGLVETQYF
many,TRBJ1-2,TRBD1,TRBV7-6,TGTGCCAGCAGCGCCTCAGGGGGCAACTATGGCTACACCTTC,CASSASGGNYGYTF
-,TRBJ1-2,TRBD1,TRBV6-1,TGTGCCAGCAGTTTACCACAAGGACAGGGGGCTCGTGGCTACACCTTC,CASSLPQGQGARGYTF
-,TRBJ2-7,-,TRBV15,TGTGCCACCAGCGCTACCGGGAGCTCCTACGAGCAGTACTTC,CATSATGSSYEQYF
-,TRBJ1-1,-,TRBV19,TGTGCCAGTACCCTCCACAGGGCCCAGAACACTGAAGCTTTCTTT,CASTLHRAQNTEAFF
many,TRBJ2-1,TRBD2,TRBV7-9,TGTGCCAGCAGCCCGAGGTGGACTAGCGGGAGGGGAGAGCAGTTCTTC,CASSPRWTSGRGEQFF
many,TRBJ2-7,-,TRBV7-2,TGTGCCAGCAGCTCCATGCGGCTAGCGTACGAGCAGTACTTC,CASSSMRLAYEQYF
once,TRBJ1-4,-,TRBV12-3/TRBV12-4,TGTGCCAGCAGCGATGGAGGAGGGCCTGAAAAACTGTTTTTT,CASSDGGGPEKLFF
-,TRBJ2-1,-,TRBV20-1,TGCAGTGCTAGAGATTACCGAGGGAGTTTATGGGTCAATGAGCAGTTCTTC,CSARDYRGSLWVNEQFF
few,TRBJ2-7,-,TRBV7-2,TGTGCCAGCAGCCCAAGCGGGCGAAATGGCGGCGAGCAGTACTTC,CASSPSGRNGGEQYF
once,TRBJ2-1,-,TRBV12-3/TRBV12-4,TGTGCCAGCAGTTTAGTTAGGTTTGAGCAGTTCTTC,CASSLVRFEQFF
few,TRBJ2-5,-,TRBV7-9,TGTGCCAGCAGCTTAGCCCAGACTGGGACCCAGTACTTC,CASSLAQTGTQYF
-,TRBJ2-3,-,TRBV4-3,TGCGCCAGCAGCCAAGATAGTGGCTCAGATACGCAGTATTTT,CASSQDSGSDTQYF
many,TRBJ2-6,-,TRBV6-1,TGTGCGACATGCCCCTTACGCTCTGGGGCCAACGTCCTGACTTTC,CATCPLRSGANVLTF
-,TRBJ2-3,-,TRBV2,TGTGCCAGCAGGGGTACGCCGAAGGATACGCAGTATTTT,CASRGTPKDTQYF
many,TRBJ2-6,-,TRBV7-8,TGTGCCAGCAGCTTTGGGCAGGGAACCTCTGGGGCCAACGTCCTGACTTTC,CASSFGQGTSGANVLTF
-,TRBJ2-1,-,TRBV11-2,TGTGCCAGCAGCTCCCGGAACAGTGGGAAGTTCTTC,CASSSRNSGKFF
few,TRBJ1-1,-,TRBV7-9,TGTGCCAGCAGCGCTTTAGACAGGAACACTGAAGCTTTCTTT,CASSALDRNTEAFF
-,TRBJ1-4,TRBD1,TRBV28,TGTGCCAGCAGTTTCGGGACAGGGATTGAAAAACTGTTTTTT,CASSFGTGIEKLFF
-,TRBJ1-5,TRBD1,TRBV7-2,TGTGCCAGCAGCGGGCCGGACAGGCGGCTAAATCAGCCCCAGCATTTT,CASSGPDRRLNQPQHF
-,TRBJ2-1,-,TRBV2,TGTGCCAGCACAGACAGATTGTCCTACAATGAGCAGTTCTTC,CASTDRLSYNEQFF
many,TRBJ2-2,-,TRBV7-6,TGTGCCAGCAGCTTAGTGGTAACAGACACCGGGGAGCTGTTTTTT,CASSLVVTDTGELFF
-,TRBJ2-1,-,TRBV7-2,TGTGCCAGCAGCACAGAGGCGTACTACAATGAGCAGTTCTTC,CASSTEAYYNEQFF
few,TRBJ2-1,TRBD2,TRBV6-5,TGTGCCAGCAATCCTAGCGGGGGGTTTAGCAATGAGCAGTTCTTC,CASNPSGGFSNEQFF
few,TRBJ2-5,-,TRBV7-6,TGTGCCAGCAGCTCTACCGGGGCCTATCAAGAGACCCAGTACTTC,CASSSTGAYQETQYF